The 28 T cell receptor beta chains given below trace back to one sample, sequenced in a study of T cell changes during pregnancy in multiple sclerosis (dated by TCRdb to about 2019). The library was obtained by the immunoSEQ multiplex PCR assay. The source is immuneACCESS, and TCRdb retained only in-frame sequences with V and J called. Part of the clones is not carried over; for the studies checked, unresolved V genes explain less than half of this, and the remainder is unexplained. The sample table records around 59,000 clones; 91% of these occur just once. Roughly 0.76% of the sample comes from the top ten. Sequenced material: CD4+ T cells from peripheral blood mononuclear cells, taken in the first trimester of pregnancy. These receptors came from a female donor with multiple sclerosis, enrolled in a pregnancy study.

The V and J genes are TRBV5-4 and TRBJ1-1, with 10 bases fitting TRBD1. CDR1 is SGHNT and CDR2 is YYREEE in the germline V gene (reference sequence). V lost 4 bases, J lost 1 base, and 7 bases stayed unmatched. There are 16 residues in the CDR3. This CDR3 reads CASSRGTGAPNTEAFF. In nucleotides, the CDR3 is TGTGCCAGCAGCCGCGGGACAGGGGCGCCGAACACTGAAGCTTTCTTT.

The gene calls are TRBV19 and TRBJ2-1; D perhaps matches TRBD2 (5 bases). This CDR3 contains 16 residues. Trimming took 3 bases from V and 1 from J, leaving 13 bases between them. Germline V lookup: CDR1 LNHDA, CDR2 SQIVND (reference sequence). CDR3 amino acids: CASSISGIRSYNEQFF. The CDR3 DNA reads as TGTGCCAGTAGTATCTCGGGGATACGGTCCTACAATGAGCAGTTCTTC.

V usage is TRBV6-5 and J usage is TRBJ2-5; TRBD1 agrees at 7 bases. V shed 5 bases and J 4 bases; nucleotides not matched to a gene: 4. This CDR3 spans 13 amino acids. Germline CDR1 is MNHEY and CDR2 is SVGAGI. The CDR3: CASSATGRETQYF. The CDR3 coding sequence is TGTGCCAGCAGTGCGACAGGGAGAGAGACCCAGTACTTC.

The genes are TRBV7-8 and TRBJ2-5; possible D gene TRBD2, 7 bases. CDR3 length equals 15 residues. The V and J ends lost 5 bases and 5 bases respectively, with 18 bases between them. The germline CDR1 and CDR2 sequences are SGHVS and FQNEAQ. The chain's CDR3 is CASSRVGGAWETQYF. CDR3 DNA sequence: TGTGCCAGCAGCCGGGTGGGGGGGGCCTGGGAGACCCAGTACTTC.

The chain is built from TRBV19 and TRBJ2-1, with 9 bases matching TRBD2. V gave up 5 bases and J gave up 8 bases; unmatched junction bases: 7. CDR1 is LNHDA and CDR2 is SQIVND in the germline V gene (reference sequence). The CDR3 is made up of 14 amino acids. CDR3 amino acids: CASSGGGAFYEQFF. CDR3 bases: TGTGCCAGTAGTGGCGGGGGGGCCTTCTATGAGCAGTTCTTC.

V and J are TRBV18 and TRBJ1-2, with unresolved D. This CDR3 is 13 amino acids long. Germline V gives CDR1 KGHSH, CDR2 LQKENI. The ends were cut back, 5 bases at V and 5 bases at J, with 12 bases in the middle. CDR3: CASSSGRDYGYTF. The CDR3 DNA sequence: TGTGCCAGCTCAAGTGGACGGGATTATGGCTACACCTTC.

This chain connects TRBV13 to TRBJ1-2; 7 bases are shared with TRBD1. Germline V CDR1 and CDR2: PRHDT, FYEKMQ (reference sequence). The CDR3 totals 15 residues. V shed 4 bases and J 6 bases; nucleotides not matched to a gene: 11. CDR3 sequence (DNA): TGTGCCAGCAGCTATAACCGGGGAGACAGGGATGGCTACACCTTC. Translated: CASSYNRGDRDGYTF. The variable domain in full, with the rest retrieved from reference TRBV13 and TRBJ1-2, is AAGVIQSPRHLIKEKRETATLKCYPIPRHDTVYWYQQGPGQDPQFLISFYEKMQSDKGSIPDRFSAQQFSDYHSELNMSSLELGDSALYFCASSYNRGDRDGYTFGSGTRLTVV.

The chain combines TRBV7-8 with TRBJ2-7; D is unclear. With 5 bases removed from V and 3 bases from J, the gap between germline ends came to 14 bases. CDR1 is SGHVS and CDR2 is FQNEAQ in the germline V gene. There are 14 residues in the CDR3. This CDR3 reads CASSLLVGLYEQYF. The CDR3, as DNA: TGTGCCAGCAGCCTCTTAGTGGGCCTCTACGAGCAGTACTTC.

The chain combines TRBV7-9 with TRBJ2-1, with 9 bases identical to TRBD2. The CDR3 covers 15 residues. Unmatched junction bases numbered 9, after V lost 5 bases and J lost 7 bases. CDR1 is SEHNR and CDR2 is FQNEAQ in the germline V gene (reference sequence). In DNA form, the CDR3 reads TGTGCCAGCAGCCGTGCGGGGGGGGTTCAAAATGAGCAGTTCTTC. The encoded protein is CASSRAGGVQNEQFF.

The chain joins TRBV5-6 to TRBJ2-7; 8 positions agree with TRBD1. Trimming removed 7 bases from V and 0 bases from J; junction bases left unmatched: 12. CDR3 size: 16 residues. Looked up from germline, CDR1 is SGHDT and CDR2 is YYEEEE. CDR3 region: CASGDSRDRFSYEQYF. The CDR3 nucleotides are TGTGCCAGCGGAGATTCTCGGGACAGGTTCTCCTACGAGCAGTACTTC.

This clone was observed once. The rearrangement uses TRBV19 and TRBJ2-1; 8 bases line up with TRBD2. CDR1 is LNHDA, CDR2 SQIVND, per germline (reference sequence). The CDR3 consists of 15 residues. Trimming at V came to 3 bases and at J to 6 bases, leaving 7 bases not matched to a gene. The DNA of the CDR3 is TGTGCCAGTAGTATCCGGGGGACTAGTGGCAATGAGCAGTTCTTC. Translated: CASSIRGTSGNEQFF.

The gene calls are TRBV5-6 and TRBJ2-7, with D possibly TRBD2 on 5 matching bases. V lost 2 bases and J 7 bases, leaving 10 bases between the germline ends. The CDR3 totals 12 residues. CDR1 is SGHDT and CDR2 is YYEEEE in the germline V gene. This CDR3 reads CASSFAEAEQYF. CDR3 bases: TGTGCCAGCAGCTTTGCGGAGGCGGAGCAGTACTTC.

The genes are TRBV7-2 and TRBJ2-2, with a weak D call TRBD2 (5 bases). Germline V lookup: CDR1 SGHTA, CDR2 FQGNSA. The V end was cut by 7 bases, the J end by 8 bases, with 11 bases between. This CDR3 has 12 amino acids. DNA of the CDR3: TGTGCCAGCAACGTACGAGGGGGGGAGCTGTTTTTT. It is translated as CASNVRGGELFF. Using reference TRBV7-2 and TRBJ2-2 for the parts outside the CDR3, the full variable domain is GAGVSQSPSNKVTEKGKDVELRCDPISGHTALYWYRQSLGQGLEFLIYFQGNSAPDKSGLPSDRFSAERTGGSVSTLTIQRTQQEDSAVYLCASNVRGGELFFGEGSRLTVL.

The rearrangement joins TRBV2 to TRBJ2-7; possible D gene TRBD2, 5 bases. The CDR3 is made up of 10 amino acids. Trimming took 7 bases from V and 5 from J, leaving 6 bases between them. The germline gives CDR1 SNHLY, CDR2 FYNNEI. The CDR3 protein is CASIGNEQYF. Here the CDR3 DNA reads TGTGCCAGCATCGGGAACGAGCAGTACTTC. Full variable domain (remainder filled in from reference TRBV2 and TRBJ2-7): EPEVTQTPSHQVTQMGQEVILRCVPISNHLYFYWYRQILGQKVEFLVSFYNNEISEKSEIFDDQFSVERPDGSNFTLKIRSTKLEDSAMYFCASIGNEQYFGPGTRLTVT.

The chain recombines TRBV7-2 with TRBJ2-5, with TRBD2 as a possible D gene (6 bases). Trimming cost V 5 bases and J 4 bases, with 14 bases left between them. Germline-derived CDR1 and CDR2 are SGHTA and FQGNSA. The CDR3 is made up of 14 amino acids. DNA for the CDR3: TGTGCCAGCAGCCCTGCGGGACGGACAGAGACCCAGTACTTC. Protein sequence: CASSPAGRTETQYF.

This clone was recorded only once. V and J are TRBV11-3 and TRBJ2-2; D may be TRBD1 (5 bases). This CDR3 comprises 16 residues. The germline V gene has CDR1 SGHNT and CDR2 YENEEA. Trimming left V 5 bases short and J 4 bases short, with 17 bases between. CDR3 loop: CASSKPGYPGTGELFF. The CDR3, as DNA: TGTGCCAGCAGCAAACCAGGGTACCCGGGCACCGGGGAGCTGTTTTTT.

Only one count was recorded for this clone. The genes are TRBV7-9 and TRBJ1-2; no definite D call. The CDR3 contains 15 residues. In germline, CDR1 is SEHNR, CDR2 FQNEAQ (reference sequence). Trimming removed 0 bases from V and 4 bases from J, with 12 bases in between. The CDR3 reads CASSLATGFGYGYTF. CDR3 DNA: TGTGCCAGCAGCTTAGCAACGGGTTTTGGCTATGGCTACACCTTC.

The DNA of the CDR3 is TGTGCCCGAAAGGGGACAGGGGCAAACATTCAGTACTTC. Protein sequence: CARKGTGANIQYF. This rearrangement joins TRBV6-1 to TRBJ2-4; TRBD1 matches 10 bases. This CDR3 comprises 13 residues. Germline CDR1 MNHNS, CDR2 SASEGT. J was trimmed by 6 bases and V by 11 bases; bases with no gene match: 7.

V gene TRBV10-3 combines with J gene TRBJ1-3; TRBD1 agrees at 7 bases. Germline loops: CDR1 ENHRY, CDR2 SYGVKD. There are 15 residues in the CDR3. J lost 4 bases, V lost 7 bases, and 10 bases had no gene match. CDR3 protein: CAIIKVTGLGNTIYF. CDR3 nucleotides: TGTGCCATCATCAAAGTGACAGGGTTGGGAAACACCATATATTTT.

This chain uses TRBV5-6 with TRBJ1-5, with D possibly being TRBD1 (6 bases). Trimming shortened V by 1 base and J by 0 bases, and 17 bases separated the two germline ends. Per germline, CDR1 SGHDT and CDR2 YYEEEE. The CDR3 has 18 amino acids. CDR3 sequence reads: CASSLWLTGQYSNQPQHF. The CDR3 coding sequence is TGTGCCAGCAGCTTGTGGCTGACAGGTCAATATAGCAATCAGCCCCAGCATTTT.

The V and J genes are TRBV5-1 and TRBJ1-2; 10 nucleotides line up with TRBD1. CDR3 size: 16 residues. The trim removed 2 bases at V and 6 bases at J, leaving 10 bases unmatched. CDR1 is SGHRS, CDR2 YFSETQ, per germline. CDR3 amino acids: CASSLGNPGQGHGYTF. The CDR3 DNA reads TGCGCCAGCAGCTTAGGAAACCCGGGACAGGGGCATGGCTACACCTTC.

V is TRBV28 and J is TRBJ1-2; 10 nucleotides agree with TRBD1. CDR3 length: 14 amino acids. Unmatched junction bases numbered 8, after V lost 6 bases and J lost 7 bases. The germline V gene has CDR1 MDHEN and CDR2 SYDVKM. The CDR3 protein is CASRQTGGDGGYTF. DNA for the CDR3: TGTGCCAGCAGACAGACAGGGGGCGATGGTGGCTACACCTTC.

The chain couples TRBV30 to TRBJ2-3; 8 positions match TRBD2. CDR1 is GTSNPN, CDR2 SVGIG, per germline (reference sequence). This CDR3 comprises 15 residues. V gave up 4 bases and J gave up 4 bases; unmatched junction bases: 10. The chain's CDR3 is CAWTLSGVGADTQYF. The DNA for the CDR3 is TGTGCCTGGACCCTTAGCGGGGTGGGGGCAGATACGCAGTATTTT.

This clone was observed a few times. The J gene is TRBJ1-1, the V gene TRBV19; D perhaps matches TRBD1 (5 bases). This CDR3 is 13 amino acids long. V dropped 10 bases and J dropped 2 bases, with 14 bases sitting between them. Germline CDR1 and CDR2: LNHDA and SQIVND (reference sequence). The CDR3 DNA reads TGTGCCATAAGACAGCCTCCCAACACTGAAGCTTTCTTT. This codes for CAIRQPPNTEAFF.

This chain uses TRBV6-1 with TRBJ1-5; no definite D call. The V gene lost 6 bases and the J gene lost 0 bases, with 3 bases spanning the gap. The germline gives CDR1 MNHNS, CDR2 SASEGT. The CDR3 has 12 residues. The CDR3 bases are TGTGCCAGCAGACATAGCAATCAGCCCCAGCATTTT. As protein: CASRHSNQPQHF.

CDR3 sequence: CASRKVPGDTEAFF. CDR3 nucleotides: TGCGCCAGCAGGAAGGTCCCGGGAGACACTGAAGCTTTCTTT. The J gene is TRBJ1-1, the V gene TRBV10-1; no clear D gene. Germline V gene data show CDR1 as WNHNN and CDR2 as SYGVQD (reference sequence). The CDR3 totals 14 residues. The germline V and J ends were trimmed by 6 bases and 3 bases, with 14 bases remaining between them.

The J gene is TRBJ1-1, the V gene TRBV5-5, with TRBD1 matching 8 bases. The CDR3 totals 16 residues. V gave up 4 bases and J gave up 0 bases; unmatched junction bases: 8. Germline V gene data show CDR1 as SGHKS and CDR2 as YYEKEE (reference sequence). DNA for the CDR3: TGTGCCAGCAGCGGACAGGGACGGGGTGTGAACACTGAAGCTTTCTTT. This gives the protein CASSGQGRGVNTEAFF.

The V call is TRBV19, the J call TRBJ1-3; 7 bases fit TRBD1. V lost 7 bases, J lost 4 bases, and 7 bases stayed unmatched. Per germline, CDR1 LNHDA and CDR2 SQIVND (reference sequence). The CDR3 has 14 residues. The chain's CDR3 is CASTDRAGGNTIYF. The DNA for the CDR3 is TGTGCCAGTACCGACAGGGCGGGAGGAAACACCATATATTTT.